Listed below are T cell receptor beta chains from one sample, sequenced in a study of blood T cells in healthy people across ages. TCRdb recomputed calls from the 5' RACE reads with MiXCR, one row per CDR3 protein. The data contain fewer than 2 million distinct CDR3 sequences, roughly 43% of them singletons. The sequenced material came from blood. These receptors came from a human donor in good health. Each CDR3 is given with its conserved first and last residue. The D gene is left open where the match is weak. Rows may omit the clone size; those that give it use once, few, many or a size class.

d_gene,abundance,j_gene,v_gene,CDR3aa,CDR3nt
-,few,TRBJ2-1,TRBV12-3/TRBV12-4,CASSSSLGGKSFF,TGTGCCAGCAGTTCTAGCTTGGGGGGAAAATCGTTCTTC
TRBD1,few,TRBJ2-7,TRBV7-2,CASSQARDRGKQYF,TGTGCCAGCAGCCAAGCCCGGGACAGGGGGAAGCAGTACTTC
TRBD1,few,TRBJ1-2,TRBV27,CASGGTGDYGYTF,TGTGCCAGCGGGGGGACAGGGGACTATGGCTACACCTTC
-,-,TRBJ2-1,TRBV15,CATSSYDRAGYNEQFF,TGTGCCACCAGCAGCTACGACAGGGCGGGATACAATGAGCAGTTCTTC
TRBD2,few,TRBJ2-7,TRBV29-1,CSADGGGLYEQYF,TGCAGCGCCGACGGGGGGGGCCTCTACGAGCAGTACTTC
-,once,TRBJ1-2,TRBV7-9,CASSHPAQSYGYTF,TGTGCCAGCAGCCATCCGGCGCAGAGCTATGGCTACACCTTC
-,-,TRBJ1-1,TRBV4-3,CASSAGVSFTEAFF,TGCGCCAGCAGCGCAGGGGTCTCTTTCACTGAAGCTTTCTTT
-,many,TRBJ2-5,TRBV29-1,CSVGGFGDRDLETQYF,TGCAGCGTCGGGGGCTTTGGAGACAGGGATCTTGAGACCCAGTACTTC
-,-,TRBJ1-1,TRBV20-1,CSARLGGPEAFF,TGCAGTGCTAGACTGGGGGGACCGGAAGCTTTCTTT
-,few,TRBJ2-5,TRBV7-2,CASSLVVGQQETQYF,TGTGCCAGCAGCTTAGTTGTCGGGCAGCAAGAGACCCAGTACTTC
TRBD2,-,TRBJ2-3,TRBV7-2,CASSSPPGLIYDSTDTQYF,TGTGCCAGCAGCTCCCCGCCGGGACTAATCTACGATAGCACAGATACGCAGTATTTT
TRBD1,-,TRBJ2-1,TRBV11-2,CASSHTGAMQFF,TGTGCCAGCAGCCATACAGGGGCCATGCAGTTCTTC
TRBD1,-,TRBJ2-7,TRBV29-1,CSVEGDRDSEQYF,TGCAGCGTTGAGGGTGACAGGGATTCCGAGCAGTACTTC
TRBD2,many,TRBJ2-3,TRBV7-2,CASSEGLAGGTDTQYF,TGTGCCAGCAGCGAAGGACTAGCGGGGGGCACAGATACGCAGTATTTT
TRBD2,-,TRBJ2-1,TRBV10-3,CAISLAGNNEQFF,TGTGCCATCTCACTAGCGGGGAACAATGAGCAGTTCTTC
-,-,TRBJ2-7,TRBV19,CASTQSGANEQYF,TGTGCCAGTACCCAAAGCGGCGCTAACGAGCAGTACTTC
-,few,TRBJ1-4,TRBV7-9,CASSLVRPTNEKLFF,TGTGCCAGCAGCTTAGTGAGGCCTACTAATGAAAAACTGTTTTTT
TRBD2,-,TRBJ2-3,TRBV28,CASREPGLEPDTQYF,TGTGCCAGCAGAGAGCCGGGACTAGAACCCGATACGCAGTATTTT
-,-,TRBJ2-7,TRBV6-5,CASSYRGLAANYEQYF,TGTGCCAGCAGTTACCGGGGGCTAGCGGCCAACTACGAGCAGTACTTC
-,few,TRBJ2-6,TRBV10-3,CAISYRSSGANVLTF,TGTGCCATCAGCTACAGGAGCTCTGGGGCCAACGTCCTGACTTTC
TRBD2,-,TRBJ2-3,TRBV10-3,CAISVGAGVTDTQYF,TGTGCCATCAGTGTTGGAGCGGGGGTCACAGATACGCAGTATTTT
-,many,TRBJ2-4,TRBV28,CASTNNLAKNIQYF,TGTGCCAGCACCAACAATCTAGCCAAAAACATTCAGTACTTC
-,-,TRBJ2-1,TRBV5-1,CASSLISLGTSSYSEQFF,TGCGCCAGCAGCTTAATTTCGTTAGGGACAAGCTCCTACAGTGAGCAGTTCTTC
-,-,TRBJ1-4,TRBV7-6,CASSLGGGTNEKLFF,TGTGCCAGCAGCTTAGGGGGCGGGACAAATGAAAAACTGTTTTTT
-,few,TRBJ1-2,TRBV6-5,CASSSDHMVYGYTF,TGTGCCAGCAGTTCGGACCACATGGTCTATGGCTACACCTTC
-,-,TRBJ2-7,TRBV4-3,CASSQDPYGGEQYF,TGCGCCAGCAGCCAAGATCCTTACGGGGGCGAGCAGTACTTC
TRBD2,-,TRBJ2-1,TRBV27,CASSHRGGSYNEQFF,TGTGCCAGCAGTCACCGGGGGGGGTCCTACAATGAGCAGTTCTTC
-,-,TRBJ2-3,TRBV29-1,CSVTMKRVRDGRTDTQYF,TGCAGCGTCACAATGAAAAGAGTCCGGGACGGTCGCACAGATACGCAGTATTTT
-,-,TRBJ1-2,TRBV25-1,CASSETDTSPYTF,TGTGCCAGCAGTGAAACCGACACTTCGCCTTACACCTTC
-,-,TRBJ1-1,TRBV29-1,CSVFPGYPEAFF,TGCAGCGTTTTCCCAGGGTACCCTGAAGCTTTCTTT
-,-,TRBJ2-5,TRBV7-8,CASSLALIGAEGKETQYF,TGTGCCAGCAGCTTAGCGCTAATAGGGGCAGAGGGAAAAGAGACCCAGTACTTC